This T cell receptor (beta chain) stems from a study of blood T cell repertoires in COVID-19. Study-level information: Sites in the United States, Italy and Spain provided acute and convalescent COVID-19 samples. The analysed material was cDNA or gDNA that came from T cells, B-cell-depleted T cells, or PBMCs.

V dropped 7 bases and J dropped 5 bases, with 17 bases sitting between them. The CDR3 consists of 14 residues. Germline V gene sequence: CDR1 MNHEY, CDR2 SVGAGI. Original processing methods: Cell counts per sample came from amplifying reference gene primers. Some clones are missing from TCRdb's copy, which holds only in-frame ones; the method was immunoSEQ multiplex PCR. The V and J calls and the clone size are those of that table, but D and trimming were determined from the DNA. The sample includes roughly 100,000 clones, approximately 88% of them seen just once. Sequenced sample: peripheral blood. The sequence derives from a human donor in a cohort sampled during active COVID-19. This sequence joins TRBV6-5 and TRBJ2-5; D may correspond to TRBD1 or TRBD2 (6 bases each). The chain's CDR3 is CASTDSGAGETQYF. The CDR3 bases are TGTGCCAGCACTGACTCGGGGGCCGGTGAGACCCAGTACTTC.